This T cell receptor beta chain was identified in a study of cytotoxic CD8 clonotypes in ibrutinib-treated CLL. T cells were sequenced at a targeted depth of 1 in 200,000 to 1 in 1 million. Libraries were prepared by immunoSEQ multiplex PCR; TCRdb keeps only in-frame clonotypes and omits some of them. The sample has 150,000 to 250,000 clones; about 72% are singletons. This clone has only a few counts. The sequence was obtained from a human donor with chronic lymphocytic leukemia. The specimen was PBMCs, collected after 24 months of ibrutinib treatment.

CDR3 nucleotide sequence: TGTGCCAGCAGCCCAAGACAGTTCACCGGGGAGCTGTTTTTT. Its protein is CASSPRQFTGELFF. The chain carries TRBV7-3 and TRBJ2-2; TRBD1 is a possible D gene (5 bases). The germline V and J ends were trimmed by 5 bases and 4 bases, with 11 bases remaining between them. The CDR3 is made up of 14 amino acids. Germline V gene data show CDR1 as SGHTA and CDR2 as FQGTGA.